These T cell receptor beta chains were read from a single sample in a study of CXCR3-negative and CXCR3-positive naive CD8 T cells. After re-calling the 5' RACE reads, TCRdb lists one entry per CDR3 protein, DNA absent. Across about 120,000 distinct CDR3 sequences, the top ten clones capture approximately 0.36% of the sample. Sequenced: naive CXCR3+ CD8+ T cells from blood. These receptors were collected from a human donor in good health. Some clones in this sample may be carry-over from other donors' samples. Each CDR3 is given with its conserved first and last residue. The order of the fields is V gene, J gene, CDR3 protein.

V: TRBV27
J: TRBJ1-1
CDR3: CASSLVDRNTEAFF

V: TRBV6-5
J: TRBJ2-7
CDR3: CASSFQGPGDEQYF

V: TRBV9
J: TRBJ2-1
CDR3: CASSSSNEQFF

V: TRBV21-1
J: TRBJ2-7
CDR3: CASSKAKAETPEQYF

V: TRBV11-2
J: TRBJ2-1
CDR3: CASSSTIQGARGEQFF

V: TRBV29-1
J: TRBJ2-3
CDR3: CSVEGMITGTDTQYF

V: TRBV7-2
J: TRBJ1-1
CDR3: CASSPFLGTAEAFF

V: TRBV20-1
J: TRBJ1-1
CDR3: CSASPKQGTLIEAFF

V: TRBV6-2/TRBV6-3
J: TRBJ1-1
CDR3: CASSWAGGSTEAFF

V: TRBV12-3/TRBV12-4
J: TRBJ1-5
CDR3: CASSLAGLGASQPQHF

V: TRBV12-3/TRBV12-4
J: TRBJ2-2
CDR3: CASSFIGGELFF

V: TRBV12-3/TRBV12-4
J: TRBJ1-1
CDR3: CASPNWGGEAFF

V: TRBV6-2/TRBV6-3
J: TRBJ2-7
CDR3: CASSPHLRGINEQYF

V: TRBV5-1
J: TRBJ2-7
CDR3: CASSLGQATYEQYF

V: TRBV12-3/TRBV12-4
J: TRBJ2-7
CDR3: CASSQYRGVDEQYF

V: TRBV7-3
J: TRBJ1-1
CDR3: CASSLKGALNTEAFF

V: TRBV29-1
J: TRBJ1-1
CDR3: CSVIPGTEAFF

V: TRBV24-1
J: TRBJ2-7
CDR3: CATSDLSRDEQYF

V: TRBV4-1
J: TRBJ2-1
CDR3: CASNSAPYNEQFF

V: TRBV11-2
J: TRBJ2-7
CDR3: CASSLDGEQYF

V: TRBV5-6
J: TRBJ2-3
CDR3: CASSNGGLTDTQYF

V: TRBV25-1
J: TRBJ1-2
CDR3: CASSRGTPEHGYTF

V: TRBV7-9
J: TRBJ1-4
CDR3: CASRPRQGNVGSEKLFF

V: TRBV28
J: TRBJ1-5
CDR3: CASSSQGYSNQPQHF

V: TRBV7-9
J: TRBJ1-1
CDR3: CASSLGDNTEAFF

V: TRBV5-1
J: TRBJ2-1
CDR3: CASSPQSTGLAPTNEQFF

V: TRBV7-6
J: TRBJ2-5
CDR3: CASSPVGGPLETQYF

V: TRBV9
J: TRBJ2-1
CDR3: CASSASGISYNEQFF

V: TRBV6-5
J: TRBJ2-1
CDR3: CASSYSIFLAGDNYNEQFF

V: TRBV7-3
J: TRBJ2-1
CDR3: CASSSQGTDEQFF

V: TRBV20-1
J: TRBJ2-7
CDR3: CSVPSIAGYYEQYF

V: TRBV7-6
J: TRBJ2-3
CDR3: CASSPTSGGADTQYF

V: TRBV15
J: TRBJ2-2
CDR3: CATSREKDRAANTGELFF

V: TRBV4-2
J: TRBJ1-4
CDR3: CASSQRDRGNEKLFF

V: TRBV6-2/TRBV6-3
J: TRBJ2-1
CDR3: CASNPGFNEQFF

V: TRBV4-1
J: TRBJ2-5
CDR3: CASSQDGLAVEGETQYF

V: TRBV5-1
J: TRBJ2-1
CDR3: CASSLVGAGDLSYNEQFF

V: TRBV20-1
J: TRBJ1-5
CDR3: CSADDSHSNQPQHF

V: TRBV4-1
J: TRBJ2-5
CDR3: CASSRPPGQGLETQYF

V: TRBV14
J: TRBJ2-7
CDR3: CASSREIYGQYF

V: TRBV7-8
J: TRBJ2-3
CDR3: CASSSHMGGPTDTQYF

V: TRBV12-3/TRBV12-4
J: TRBJ2-3
CDR3: CASSSLGGSTTDTQYF